The TCR beta chain under discussion was sequenced for a study of T-cell reconstitution after alpha-beta-depleted transplantation in children (dated by TCRdb to between 2015 and 2016). Regarding the complete study: Using TCR repertoire profiling, the study followed T-cell immune reconstitution in a quantitative way in children after TCRalphabeta/CD19-depleted allogeneic hematopoietic cell transplantation.

The intended sense of this specimen's treatment or condition label: allogeneic hematopoietic cell transplantation with graft depleted of TCRalphabeta T cells and CD19 B cells. Transplant recipients were children who received TCRalphabeta/CD19-depleted allogeneic hematopoietic cell grafts. Study-wide findings and limitations: Hyperexpanded clone frequencies declined over subsequent months; after one year, T-cell counts and TCRbeta diversity were mostly attributed to newly produced T cells. Apparently early alphabetaT-cell count recovery about two months after transplant reportedly relied on only several hundred rapidly expanded clones derived from non-depleted graft cells. In some patients, high TCRbeta diversity at day 60 was attributed to recipient T cells and intrathymic progenitors that had survived conditioning.

This clonotype showed up many times. Its antigen remains undetermined. The sample holds no much larger clone one base away, and base qualities are not on file. The CDR1 and CDR2 encoded by the germline V gene are LGHNA and YNFKEQ. A distance of 15 bases separates the germline ends of V and J, which lose 1 base and 5 bases respectively. The CDR3 goes from the cysteine to the phenylalanine over 16 residues. Only the CDR3 DNA stays, 48 bases, in frame from base 1. The library was built by means of PCR. Sequencing relied on an Illumina HiSeq 2500. Molecular barcoding was employed in the preparation of TCR libraries, with unique molecular identifiers being used to normalize TCRbeta repertoire quantification. TCRdb applied fastp at Q25 and MiXCR to the public reads, then kept only in-frame beta chains. A single entry per CDR3 protein holds the most common genes and DNA from its merged rows. In all, the sample holds fewer than 350,000 distinct CDR3 sequences, and roughly 7.8% of those were seen once. The ten largest clonotypes hold over 7.5% of the sample.

The chain employs TRBV4-2 and TRBJ2-1; possibly the D gene is TRBD1, per 6 matching bases. The source was peripheral blood, collected 360 days after TCRalphabeta/CD19-depleted stem cell transplant. The sequence was collected from a female patient between 2 and 15 years old who had a stem cell transplant for Fanconi anemia, so the T cells may come from the graft donor. The nucleotide sequence is TGTGCCAGCAGCCAAGTCGACCTCAGGGGTGACAATGAGCAGTTCTTC. The translation is CASSQVDLRGDNEQFF.